This T cell receptor beta chain was profiled in a study of cytomegalovirus exposure and HLA in healthy donors. Study conclusions and caveats: The authors enumerated over 150 TCR beta chains as linked to cytomegalovirus.

Researchers ran the PCR with 60 Vbeta and 13 Jbeta primers. Repertoires were generated with immunoSEQ multiplex PCR, while TCRdb's copy carries only in-frame clones and drops some. The repertoire consists of 150,000 or so clones, with about 83% occurring once and the leading ten covering around 13%. Germline assignment: CDR1 MNHEY and CDR2 SVGAGI. The V and J ends lost 9 bases and 8 bases, in that order; junction bases with no gene match: 8. The CDR3 is made up of 13 amino acids. Comment on this clone: Its antigen remains unknown.

The sequence was obtained from a man aged 40-49 years in good health and CMV-seropositive. Sequenced material: PBMCs. J is TRBJ2-2 and V is TRBV6-5; TRBD1 matches 8 bases. The CDR3 nucleotides are TGTGCCAGTTCCCGGGACAGGTTGGGGGAGCTGTTTTTT. Translation: CASSRDRLGELFF.